The 31 T cell receptor beta chains presented below share a single source sample, sequenced in a study of T cell responses to AZD1222 COVID-19 vaccine. The table came from immunoSEQ multiplex PCR; TCRdb's copy has only in-frame clones and leaves some out. This sample carries approximately 100,000 clones, about nine tenths of them seen once, and the ten largest clones take under 50%. The sample consisted of peripheral blood, taken on day 0 of AZD1222 vaccination. The origin of the receptors is an adult in good health.

This chain connects TRBV7-2 to TRBJ1-5; D is perhaps TRBD1 (5 bases). V lost 5 bases to trimming and J lost 8 bases, with 13 bases between them. Germline V CDR1 and CDR2: SGHTA, FQGNSA. This CDR3 has 13 residues. The CDR3 loop is CASSPQEGEPQHF. The CDR3 DNA reads as TGTGCCAGCAGCCCCCAGGAAGGGGAGCCCCAGCATTTT.

This chain joins TRBV27 and TRBJ2-1; 11 nucleotides match TRBD2. Germline CDR1 is MNHEY and CDR2 is SMNVEV (reference sequence). The CDR3 sequence is 15 residues long. Trimming took 6 bases from V and 4 from J; bases not matched to a gene: 5. CDR3 nucleotides: TGTGCCAGCAGCGAGGGACTAGCGGTTTACAATGAGCAGTTCTTC. Amino acid sequence: CASSEGLAVYNEQFF.

The chain couples TRBV28 to TRBJ1-2; D not resolved. V lost 0 bases and J lost 0, with 11 bases in between. The CDR3 loop spans 16 amino acids. Germline CDR1 reads MDHEN; CDR2 reads SYDVKM. CDR3 sequence: CASSLWASQANYGYTF. DNA for the CDR3: TGTGCCAGCAGTTTATGGGCCTCTCAAGCTAACTATGGCTACACCTTC.

The rearrangement uses TRBV10-3 and TRBJ1-1; D is possibly TRBD1 (5 bases). Deletions cut 4 bases from V and 7 bases from J, with 10 bases between. This CDR3 region has 12 residues. Germline loops: CDR1 ENHRY, CDR2 SYGVKD. The CDR3 DNA reads TGTGCCATCAGTGCCGAGACAGATGAAGCTTTCTTT. Its protein product is CAISAETDEAFF.

V is TRBV10-3 and J is TRBJ1-5, with a tentative D call TRBD1 (5 bases). V was pared by 0 bases and J by 5 bases, with 5 bases between. There are 13 residues in the CDR3. From germline, CDR1 is ENHRY and CDR2 SYGVKD. DNA for the CDR3: TGTGCCATCAGTGAGTCGGGGGATCAGCCCCAGCATTTT. This codes for CAISESGDQPQHF.

The rearrangement links TRBV2 to TRBJ2-1, with TRBD2 as a possible D gene (6 bases). Germline CDR1 SNHLY, CDR2 FYNNEI. Trimming pared 0 bases from V and 9 bases from J, leaving 12 bases between. The CDR3 runs 14 residues. DNA of the CDR3: TGTGCCAGCAGTGAAGCGGGACTCGCCGGTGAGCAGTTCTTC. Amino acids: CASSEAGLAGEQFF.

The chain employs TRBV5-4 and TRBJ1-1; a possible D gene is TRBD1 (5 bases). Trimming removed 1 base at V and 4 bases at J, with 8 bases between. From germline, CDR1 is SGHNT and CDR2 YYREEE (reference sequence). This CDR3 is built from 13 residues. The CDR3 DNA is TGTGCCAGCAGCTTGAGGGGACCCACTGAAGCTTTCTTT. Translation gives CASSLRGPTEAFF.

The rearrangement joins TRBV30 to TRBJ2-7; D may be TRBD2 (5 bases). V was shortened by 5 bases and J by 0 bases, with 8 bases between the two germline ends. The length of the CDR3 is 12 residues. Germline CDR1 and CDR2: GTSNPN and SVGIG (reference sequence). The DNA for the CDR3 is TGTGCCTGGGAGGGCAGCTCCTACGAGCAGTACTTC. It translates to CAWEGSSYEQYF.

The table lists this clone with a count of one. As the CDR3 is not closed by the conserved phenylalanine or tryptophan, this likely results from a read error. Because the CDR3's place on the DNA is in doubt, the DNA is left out and the CDR3 is given as listed by TCRdb. The chain is built from TRBV19 and TRBJ1-1; the D call of TRBD1 is as the table states it, not checked on the DNA. Germline V lookup: CDR1 LNHDA, CDR2 SQIVND (reference sequence). The CDR3 numbers 14 amino acids, ends counted. The CDR3 sequence: CASSILEWNRGRVV.

The gene calls are TRBV7-9 and TRBJ2-7, with D perhaps TRBD2 (6 bases). The germline V gene encodes CDR1 SEHNR and CDR2 FQNEAQ (reference sequence). The CDR3 consists of 16 residues. The V end lost 5 bases, the J end lost 2 bases, and 19 bases lay between the germline ends. DNA of the CDR3: TGTGCCAGCAGCACCCTCGGGACTCGTCTCCCCTACGAGCAGTACTTC. It encodes CASSTLGTRLPYEQYF.

The chain joins TRBV18 to TRBJ2-1; no firm D call. V dropped 1 base and J dropped 0 bases, with 10 bases sitting between them. The CDR3 is 16 amino acids. Germline CDR1 and CDR2: KGHSH and LQKENI. The chain's CDR3 is CASSPLPKSSYNEQFF. CDR3 sequence (DNA): TGTGCCAGCTCACCACTGCCCAAGAGCTCCTACAATGAGCAGTTCTTC.

The V call is TRBV28, the J call TRBJ1-5, with 8 nucleotides matching TRBD1. V lost 5 bases, J lost 1 base, and 19 bases stayed unmatched. The CDR3 consists of 20 residues. Germline-derived CDR1 and CDR2 are MDHEN and SYDVKM. The CDR3 nucleotides are TGTGCCAGCAGTAGGGAGCAACAGGGGGTTTTTTATGAGAGCAATCAGCCCCAGCATTTT. It yields the protein CASSREQQGVFYESNQPQHF. Filled out from reference TRBV28 and TRBJ1-5, the complete variable domain reads DVKVTQSSRYLVKRTGEKVFLECVQDMDHENMFWYRQDPGLGLRLIYFSYDVKMKEKGDIPEGYSVSREKKERFSLILESASTNQTSMYLCASSREQQGVFYESNQPQHFGDGTRLSIL.

The chain employs TRBV7-2 and TRBJ1-6; D is undetermined. The CDR3 spans 15 residues. Trimming left V 3 bases short and J 9 bases short, with 15 bases between. CDR1 and CDR2 (germline): SGHTA, FQGNSA. The CDR3 spells CASSFQYGQGSPLHF. DNA of the CDR3: TGTGCCAGCAGCTTCCAGTACGGGCAAGGTTCACCCCTCCACTTT. Filled out from reference TRBV7-2 and TRBJ1-6, the complete variable domain reads GAGVSQSPSNKVTEKGKDVELRCDPISGHTALYWYRQSLGQGLEFLIYFQGNSAPDKSGLPSDRFSAERTGGSVSTLTIQRTQQEDSAVYLCASSFQYGQGSPLHFGNGTRLTVT.

This chain joins TRBV28 and TRBJ1-2; no clear D gene. The CDR3 contains 15 residues. V lost 3 bases to trimming and J lost 4 bases, with 15 bases between them. Germline V gene lookup returns CDR1 MDHEN and CDR2 SYDVKM. CDR3 in DNA: TGTGCCAGCAGTTTGGGTCCGGCGAGTCTCTATGGCTACACCTTC. It encodes CASSLGPASLYGYTF.

This clone has a handful of counts. The chain combines TRBV29-1 with TRBJ2-1, with D possibly TRBD1 on 5 matching bases. This CDR3 is built from 11 residues. Germline CDR1 SQVTM, CDR2 ANQGSEA. V shed 6 bases and J shed 6 bases, with 9 bases lying between them. The CDR3 sequence is CSVATGNEQFF. The CDR3 bases are TGCAGCGTCGCTACAGGCAATGAGCAGTTCTTC.

J is TRBJ1-1 and V is TRBV5-1; 12 nucleotides line up with TRBD1. The CDR3 covers 16 residues. Germline-derived CDR1 and CDR2 are SGHRS and YFSETQ. V was clipped by 3 bases and J by 5 bases; unmatched bases: 8. This CDR3 is CASSYGTGGWSTEAFF. CDR3 sequence (DNA): TGCGCCAGCAGCTACGGGACAGGGGGCTGGTCGACTGAAGCTTTCTTT. Full variable domain (missing parts from reference TRBV5-1 and TRBJ1-1): KAGVTQTPRYLIKTRGQQVTLSCSPISGHRSVSWYQQTPGQGLQFLFEYFSETQRNKGNFPGRFSGRQFSNSRSEMNVSTLELGDSALYLCASSYGTGGWSTEAFFGQGTRLTVV.

The rearrangement links TRBV7-2 to TRBJ2-2; possibly TRBD1 for D (6 bases). V lost 5 bases and J lost 4, with 14 bases in between. Looked up from germline, CDR1 is SGHTA and CDR2 is FQGNSA. This CDR3 is 15 amino acids long. CDR3 sequence: CASSGAVRGTGELFF. The CDR3 DNA sequence: TGTGCCAGCAGCGGAGCGGTCAGGGGCACCGGGGAGCTGTTTTTT.

The rearrangement joins TRBV25-1 to TRBJ1-1, with D hard to call. Trimming stripped 1 base from V and 3 bases from J, with 9 bases between. Germline V gene sequence: CDR1 MGHDK, CDR2 SYGVNS. This CDR3 has 14 amino acids. The CDR3 here is CASSELTMDTEAFF. The CDR3, as DNA: TGTGCCAGCAGTGAATTAACTATGGACACTGAAGCTTTCTTT.

The V and J genes are TRBV18 and TRBJ1-1, with D perhaps TRBD1 (6 bases). The V end lost 1 base, the J end lost 5 bases, and 11 bases lay between the germline ends. The CDR3 length is 14 residues. In germline, CDR1 is KGHSH, CDR2 LQKENI. In DNA form, the CDR3 reads TGTGCCAGCTCACCACAGGGGGTAGGAACTGAAGCTTTCTTT. Encoded protein: CASSPQGVGTEAFF.

CDR3 bases: TGTGCCAGCAGCAGACAGGGACAGGTCACAGATACGCAGTATTTT. Translating gives CASSRQGQVTDTQYF. V and J are TRBV7-8 and TRBJ2-3, with 8 positions matching TRBD1. The CDR3 totals 15 residues. The V gene end was trimmed by 5 bases and the J gene end by 2 bases; junction bases not matched to a gene: 6. Germline V lookup: CDR1 SGHVS, CDR2 FQNEAQ.

This clone is a singleton in its sample. The chain has TRBV18 and TRBJ1-3; TRBD1 aligns across 9 bases. J gave up 2 bases and V 3 bases, and 2 bases lay outside the gene matches. Germline CDR1 KGHSH, CDR2 LQKENI. The CDR3 consists of 15 residues. The CDR3 loop is CASSPRTGAGNTIYF. The CDR3 DNA reads as TGTGCCAGCTCACCTCGGACAGGGGCTGGAAACACCATATATTTT.

The chain employs TRBV24-1 and TRBJ1-5; a possible D gene is TRBD1 (5 bases). Germline V CDR1 and CDR2: KGHDR, SFDVKD. Trimming cost V 4 bases and J 6 bases, with 12 bases left between them. The CDR3 is made up of 14 amino acids. CDR3 in DNA: TGTGCCACCAGTGACCGGGGCGCAGGTCAGCCCCAGCATTTT. As protein: CATSDRGAGQPQHF.

Here the CDR3 DNA reads TGCGCCAGCAGTGAGCCATTCCTTACTACCTACGAGCAGTACTTC. Its translation: CASSEPFLTTYEQYF. V is TRBV10-2 and J is TRBJ2-7; unclear D gene. Trimming pared 2 bases from V and 2 bases from J, leaving 13 bases between. CDR3 length equals 15 residues. CDR1 and CDR2 (germline): WSHSY, SAAADI.

The chain recombines TRBV15 with TRBJ2-5; the match to TRBD2 covers 9 bases. With 1 base clipped from V and 0 bases from J, the junction kept 6 bases outside the gene matches. CDR1 is LNHNV and CDR2 is YYDKDF in the germline V gene (reference sequence). This CDR3 contains 17 residues. The CDR3 nucleotides read TGTGCCACCAGCAGAGTTTTGACTAGCGGTAACCAAGAGACCCAGTACTTC. As protein: CATSRVLTSGNQETQYF.

This chain uses TRBV19 with TRBJ1-3; D is unresolved. V was trimmed by 1 base and J by 0 bases, leaving 4 bases between them. Germline-derived CDR1 and CDR2 are LNHDA and SQIVND (reference sequence). The CDR3 sequence is 14 residues long. The CDR3 is CASSIAPSGNTIYF. CDR3 in DNA: TGTGCCAGTAGTATAGCCCCCTCTGGAAACACCATATATTTT.

In DNA, the CDR3 is TGTGCCAGCAGATCCCTGGACGGACGCGAGCAGTACTTC. This codes for CASRSLDGREQYF. The rearrangement joins TRBV11-2 to TRBJ2-7; D gene uncertain. This CDR3 is built from 13 residues. Germline assignment: CDR1 SGHAT and CDR2 FQNNGV. Trimming removed 6 bases from V and 6 bases from J, with 15 bases in between.

This sequence joins TRBV5-6 and TRBJ1-4; the match to TRBD1 covers 8 bases. The CDR3 is made up of 17 amino acids. The V segment lost 4 bases and the J segment 3 bases; nucleotides outside the gene matches: 11. Germline V CDR1 and CDR2: SGHDT, YYEEEE. As DNA, the CDR3 is TGTGCCAGCAGCCCGGGCGGGCAGGGGGCGGCTAATGAAAAACTGTTTTTT. This encodes CASSPGGQGAANEKLFF.

J is TRBJ1-1 and V is TRBV30, with D perhaps matching TRBD1 (5 bases). Germline assignment: CDR1 GTSNPN and CDR2 SVGIG (reference sequence). The CDR3 runs 16 residues. V was shortened by 3 bases and J by 3 bases, with 20 bases between the two germline ends. The CDR3 DNA follows: TGTGCCTGGAGAGGCGGGCGGGGGGAGGTGGACACTGAAGCTTTCTTT. This translates into CAWRGGRGEVDTEAFF.

V usage is TRBV7-2 and J usage is TRBJ1-2, with TRBD1 matching over 8 bases. Trimming removed 3 bases from V and 0 bases from J; junction bases left unmatched: 6. The CDR3 covers 16 residues. Germline loops: CDR1 SGHTA, CDR2 FQGNSA. This chain's CDR3 is CASSLRQGSSNYGYTF. The DNA of the CDR3 is TGTGCCAGCAGCTTGAGACAGGGGTCTTCTAACTATGGCTACACCTTC.

The chain carries TRBV11-2 and TRBJ1-6, with TRBD1 as a possible D gene (6 bases). Trimming pared 0 bases from V and 9 bases from J, leaving 12 bases between. The germline V gene has CDR1 SGHAT and CDR2 FQNNGV. This CDR3 region has 15 residues. The CDR3 region has the DNA TGTGCCAGCAGCTTAGAGCGCAGGGGAGGTTCACCCCTCCACTTT. Residues: CASSLERRGGSPLHF. The full variable domain, completed using reference TRBV11-2 and TRBJ1-6, is EAGVAQSPRYKIIEKRQSVAFWCNPISGHATLYWYQQILGQGPKLLIQFQNNGVVDDSQLPKDRFSAERLKGVDSTLKIQPAKLEDSAVYLCASSLERRGGSPLHFGNGTRLTVT.

The V and J genes are TRBV11-2 and TRBJ2-2; 16 bases map to TRBD2. The V gene's germline CDR1 is SGHAT and CDR2 FQNNGV. Trimming cost V 5 bases and J 7 bases; bases outside gene matches: 10. The CDR3 length is 18 residues. Here the CDR3 DNA reads TGTGCCAGCAGCAATCCGGGACTAGCGGGAGGGCGTGGCGGGGAGCTGTTTTTT. It encodes CASSNPGLAGGRGGELFF.